A single T cell receptor beta chain is shown here with its context. Method: immunoSEQ multiplex PCR; TCRdb's copy keeps in-frame clones and lacks some. The sample contains some 260,000 clones, 65% to 90% of which appear only once. This entry is derived from a study of blood T cell repertoires in COVID-19. The receptor was derived from a man aged 40-49 years who had recovered from COVID-19. Specimen: PBMCs or T cells enriched from blood (not recorded which).

CDR3 sequence reads: CASSLGREVGYTF. The CDR3 DNA reads TGTGCCAGCAGTTTGGGCAGGGAGGTTGGCTACACCTTC. V gene TRBV27 combines with J gene TRBJ1-2, with a possible D match to TRBD1 (5 bases). This CDR3 is 13 amino acids long. In germline, CDR1 is MNHEY, CDR2 SMNVEV (reference sequence). V was cut by 3 bases and J by 7 bases, with 12 bases left in between.